Here is one T cell receptor beta chain with its context. The entry originates in a study of blood T cell repertoires in COVID-19. Study-level background: Specimens from acute and convalescent COVID-19 originated in the United States, Italy and Spain.

Enrollees, roughly 18 to 89 years old, lived in approximately 25 US areas. Exposed volunteers were people who met a COVID-19 case within 2 weeks before study entry. Clones were sequenced by immunoSEQ multiplex PCR, and TCRdb holds only the in-frame ones, with some missing. The table records some 240,000 clones, 70% to 90% of them present only once. Germline V gives CDR1 MNHEY, CDR2 SVGAGI. V dropped 6 bases and J dropped 6; count of bases not matched to a gene: 3. CDR3 length: 14 amino acids. The chain is built from TRBV6-5 and TRBJ1-6; 9 bases map to TRBD1. The specimen sequenced was PBMCs or T cells enriched from blood (not recorded which). The TCR was taken from a woman aged 45-59 years who had been exposed to COVID-19. DNA for the CDR3: TGTGCCAGCAGGCAGGACAGGGGTAATTCACCCCTCCACTTT. Residues: CASRQDRGNSPLHF.